This entry features one TCR beta chain sequence. What it binds is unknown. This sample is drawn from a study of T cell clones after liver transplantation. Study in general: Post-transplant blood was tracked for graft-donor-reactive T cell clones identified in a pre-transplant mixed lymphocyte reaction. Graft-donor-reactive sequences were compared with third-party-reactive TCRbeta sequences from pre-transplant mixed lymphocyte reactions.

Overall study findings and caveats: Conclusions were preliminary, with small, heterogeneous patient groups.

Trimming removed 3 bases at V and 0 bases at J, with 14 bases between. Germline V gene sequence: CDR1 KGHSH, CDR2 LQKENI. CDR3 length equals 16 residues. Sequenced by immunoSEQ multiplex PCR; TCRdb stores in-frame clones only, minus some. The table has roughly 100,000 clones, 80% to 90% seen once. The origin of this receptor is a human patient who received a liver transplant. Some T cells may originate from the graft donor. The chain recombines TRBV18 with TRBJ1-1, with D perhaps TRBD1 (6 bases). This material consisted of CD4+ T cells from blood, taken approximately 43 months after liver transplant. CDR3 residues: CASSPLEQGLNTEAFF. CDR3 DNA sequence: TGTGCCAGCTCACCTCTAGAACAGGGATTGAACACTGAAGCTTTCTTT.